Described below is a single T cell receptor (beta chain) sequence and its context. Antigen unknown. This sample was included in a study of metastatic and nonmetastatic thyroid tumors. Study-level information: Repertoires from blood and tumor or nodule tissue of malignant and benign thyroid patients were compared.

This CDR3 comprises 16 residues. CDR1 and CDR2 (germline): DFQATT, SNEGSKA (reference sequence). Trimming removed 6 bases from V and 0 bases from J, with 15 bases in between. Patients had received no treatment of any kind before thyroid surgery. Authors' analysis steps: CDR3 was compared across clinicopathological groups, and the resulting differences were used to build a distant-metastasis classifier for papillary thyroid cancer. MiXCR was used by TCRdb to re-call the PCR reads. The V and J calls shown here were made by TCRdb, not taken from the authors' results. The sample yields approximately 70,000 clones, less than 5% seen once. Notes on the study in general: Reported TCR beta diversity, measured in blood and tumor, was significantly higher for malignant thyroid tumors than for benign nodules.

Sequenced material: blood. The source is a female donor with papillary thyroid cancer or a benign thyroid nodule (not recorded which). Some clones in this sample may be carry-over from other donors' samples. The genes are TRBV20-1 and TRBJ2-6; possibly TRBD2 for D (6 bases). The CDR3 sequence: CSAGDSGSSGANVLTF. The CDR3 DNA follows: TGCAGTGCCGGGGATAGCGGAAGCTCTGGGGCCAACGTCCTGACTTTC.